The 14 T cell receptor beta chains reported below all come from one sample, sequenced in a study of human T cells and chemical hapten exposure. The sample's time point: patch test 1, 2 weeks after DPC sensitization. The treatment is: therapeutic diphenylcyclopropenone sensitization with weekly scalp DPC. Using its own MiXCR run on the RACE reads, TCRdb lists one record per CDR3 protein. The sample has around 340,000 distinct CDR3 sequences, roughly 6.9% seen once. The source material was whole blood, sampled in connection with sensitization to the hapten diphenylcyclopropenone (DPC). The receptors here all came from a woman aged 18-29 years with alopecia areata. Some clones in this sample may be carry-over from other donors' samples.

This clonotype was detected only a few times. The rearrangement uses TRBV27 and TRBJ2-2, with TRBD2 matching over 13 bases. Per germline, CDR1 MNHEY and CDR2 SMNVEV (reference sequence). Trimming cost V 7 bases and J 6 bases; bases outside gene matches: 5. The CDR3 contains 15 residues. CDR3 DNA sequence: TGTGCCAGCACCTCGGGGACTAGCGGGGCCGGGGAGCTGTTTTTT. Translating gives CASTSGTSGAGELFF.

This clonotype was detected a few times. The chain carries TRBV28 and TRBJ1-1; no reliable D call. The germline gives CDR1 MDHEN, CDR2 SYDVKM. The CDR3 runs to 14 residues. Trimming left V 7 bases short and J 0 bases short, with 12 bases between. CDR3 sequence: CASNEAAVNTEAFF. The DNA for the CDR3 is TGTGCCAGCAACGAAGCGGCAGTGAACACTGAAGCTTTCTTT.

The chain couples TRBV12-3 or TRBV12-4 to TRBJ2-7; D is undetermined. V lost 1 base and J lost 6, with 13 bases in between. CDR3 length: 14 residues. CDR3 protein: CASSLVSLVSEQYF. The CDR3 nucleotides are TGTGCCAGCAGTTTAGTTTCGTTGGTAAGCGAGCAGTACTTC.

This clonotype was detected a few times. The gene calls are TRBV12-3 or TRBV12-4 and TRBJ1-5; 7 nucleotides match TRBD1. V gave up 3 bases and J gave up 6 bases; unmatched junction bases: 5. This CDR3 comprises 14 residues. The CDR3 DNA follows: TGTGCCAGCAGTTTTAGGGGGCCTTTTCAGCCCCAGCATTTT. Translated, it gives CASSFRGPFQPQHF.

The chain has TRBV29-1 and TRBJ2-7; D assignment may be TRBD1 or TRBD2 (5 bases each). Trimming pared 8 bases from V and 4 bases from J, leaving 15 bases between. CDR1 SQVTM and CDR2 ANQGSEA come from the germline V gene. The CDR3 runs 12 residues. CDR3 sequence: CSPRDGEYEQYF. DNA of the CDR3: TGCAGCCCCCGGGACGGTGAATACGAGCAGTACTTC.

The CDR3 nucleotides are TGTGCCAGCAGTGTCGGGACAGGGGCAACTAATGAAAAACTGTTTTTT. Translating it yields CASSVGTGATNEKLFF. The rearrangement uses TRBV6-5 and TRBJ1-4, with 10 bases identical to TRBD1. CDR1 is MNHEY and CDR2 is SVGAGI in the germline V gene. The CDR3 extends over 16 amino acids. J lost 0 bases, V lost 5 bases, and 3 bases had no gene match.

V usage is TRBV2 and J usage is TRBJ2-4; D gene unclear. V was pared by 2 bases and J by 3 bases, with 14 bases between. The CDR3 runs to 16 residues. Germline V gives CDR1 SNHLY, CDR2 FYNNEI. Written as DNA, the CDR3 is TGTGCCAGCAGTGAAACCATATCGAGCCGCAAAAACATTCAGTACTTC. Translation gives CASSETISSRKNIQYF.

This clonotype was detected many times. The chain recombines TRBV4-3 with TRBJ2-5; D is unclear. The germline V gene encodes CDR1 LGHNA and CDR2 YSLEER. The CDR3 has 15 amino acids. The V gene lost 2 bases and the J gene lost 1 base, with 11 bases spanning the gap. CDR3 protein: CASSQTHSTQETQYF. The DNA of the CDR3 is TGCGCCAGCAGCCAAACCCATTCGACCCAAGAGACCCAGTACTTC.

The table lists this clonotype with many counts. V is TRBV9 and J is TRBJ2-3; TRBD2 matches at 9 bases. Germline V gives CDR1 SGDLS, CDR2 YYNGEE. Losses at the gene ends were 7 bases for V and 6 bases for J; bases not matched to a gene: 9. CDR3 length equals 14 residues. The DNA for the CDR3 is TGTGCCAGCGCCGGGACTAGCAGTATCGATACGCAGTATTTT. Translating it yields CASAGTSSIDTQYF.

Worth noting for this clonotype: This may be a read error: a much more frequent sequence differs by one nucleotide. The chain couples TRBV6-2 or TRBV6-3 to TRBJ2-5; no definite D call. This CDR3 comprises 13 residues. Germline V gives CDR1 MNHEY, CDR2 SVGEGT. Trimming shortened V by 2 bases and J by 7 bases, and 11 bases separated the two germline ends. The CDR3 is CASSYTLPGTQYF. The CDR3, as DNA: TGTGCCAGCAGTTACACCCTCCCAGGGACCCAGTACTTC.

This clonotype was seen a handful of times. The chain combines TRBV7-8 with TRBJ2-3; 7 nucleotides agree with TRBD2. Germline lookup yields CDR1 SGHVS and CDR2 FQNEAQ. This CDR3 has 15 amino acids. V was clipped by 6 bases and J by 2 bases; unmatched bases: 8. CDR3 DNA: TGTGCCAGCAGGAAGAGCGGGGCCGTCACAGATACGCAGTATTTT. Its protein is CASRKSGAVTDTQYF.

This sequence joins TRBV7-6 and TRBJ1-3, with D possibly TRBD1 on 6 matching bases. The CDR3 runs to 16 residues. Per germline, CDR1 SGHVS and CDR2 FNYEAQ. Trimming took off 2 bases at V and 2 bases at J, with 13 bases between the two ends. CDR3 sequence (DNA): TGTGCCAGCAGCTTACACCCAGGGGAAGCTGGAAACACCATATATTTT. Translating it yields CASSLHPGEAGNTIYF. The full variable domain, completed using reference TRBV7-6 and TRBJ1-3, is GAGVSQSPRYKVTKRGQDVALRCDPISGHVSLYWYRQALGQGPEFLTYFNYEAQQDKSGLPNDRFSAERPEGSISTLTIQRTEQRDSAMYRCASSLHPGEAGNTIYFGEGSWLTVV.

This clonotype has a handful of counts. The rearrangement joins TRBV28 to TRBJ2-2; D uncertain. Germline CDR1 reads MDHEN; CDR2 reads SYDVKM. The CDR3 extends over 15 amino acids. Trimming removed 6 bases from V and 6 bases from J, with 17 bases in between. The CDR3 reads CASSILGLSAGELFF. CDR3 nucleotide sequence: TGTGCCAGCAGCATACTGGGTTTGTCCGCCGGGGAGCTGTTTTTT.

V gene TRBV7-6 combines with J gene TRBJ1-4; maybe TRBD1 (5 bases). Germline V gives CDR1 SGHVS, CDR2 FNYEAQ. V was cut by 2 bases and J by 6 bases, with 16 bases left in between. The length of the CDR3 is 16 residues. The CDR3 sequence: CASSLTRAQGDEKLFF. For the CDR3, the DNA is TGTGCCAGCAGCTTAACCCGGGCCCAGGGAGATGAAAAACTGTTTTTT. The full variable domain, with the rest looked up from reference TRBV7-6 and TRBJ1-4, is GAGVSQSPRYKVTKRGQDVALRCDPISGHVSLYWYRQALGQGPEFLTYFNYEAQQDKSGLPNDRFSAERPEGSISTLTIQRTEQRDSAMYRCASSLTRAQGDEKLFFGSGTQLSVL.